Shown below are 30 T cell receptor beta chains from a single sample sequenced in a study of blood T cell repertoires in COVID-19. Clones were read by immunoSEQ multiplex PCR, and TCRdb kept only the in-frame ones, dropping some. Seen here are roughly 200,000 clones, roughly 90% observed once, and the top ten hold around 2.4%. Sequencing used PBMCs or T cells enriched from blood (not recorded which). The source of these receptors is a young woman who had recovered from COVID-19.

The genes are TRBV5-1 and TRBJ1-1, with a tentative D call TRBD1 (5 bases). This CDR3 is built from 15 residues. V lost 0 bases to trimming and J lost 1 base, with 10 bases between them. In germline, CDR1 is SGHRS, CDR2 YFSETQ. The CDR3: CASSLDGARNTEAFF. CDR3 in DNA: TGCGCCAGCAGCTTGGATGGGGCTCGGAACACTGAAGCTTTCTTT.

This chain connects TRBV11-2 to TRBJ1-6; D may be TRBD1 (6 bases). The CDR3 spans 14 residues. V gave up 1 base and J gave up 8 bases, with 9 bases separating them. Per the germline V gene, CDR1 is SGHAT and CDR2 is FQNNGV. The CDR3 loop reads CASSLVPGDSPLHF. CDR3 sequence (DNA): TGTGCCAGCAGCTTAGTGCCAGGGGATTCACCCCTCCACTTT. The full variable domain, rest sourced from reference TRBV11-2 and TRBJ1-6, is EAGVAQSPRYKIIEKRQSVAFWCNPISGHATLYWYQQILGQGPKLLIQFQNNGVVDDSQLPKDRFSAERLKGVDSTLKIQPAKLEDSAVYLCASSLVPGDSPLHFGNGTRLTVT.

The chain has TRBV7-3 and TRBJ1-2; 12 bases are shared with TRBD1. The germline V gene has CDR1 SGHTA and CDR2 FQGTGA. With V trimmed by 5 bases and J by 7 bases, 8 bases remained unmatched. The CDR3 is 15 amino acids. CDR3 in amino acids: CASSPGTGGGGGYTF. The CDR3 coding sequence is TGTGCCAGCAGCCCCGGGACAGGGGGCGGTGGTGGCTACACCTTC.

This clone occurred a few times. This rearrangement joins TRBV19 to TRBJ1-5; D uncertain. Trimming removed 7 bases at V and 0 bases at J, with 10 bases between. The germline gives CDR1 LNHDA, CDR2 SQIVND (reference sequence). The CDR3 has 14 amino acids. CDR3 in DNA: TGTGCCAGTACCCCCTCCCTTAGCAATCAGCCCCAGCATTTT. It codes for CASTPSLSNQPQHF.

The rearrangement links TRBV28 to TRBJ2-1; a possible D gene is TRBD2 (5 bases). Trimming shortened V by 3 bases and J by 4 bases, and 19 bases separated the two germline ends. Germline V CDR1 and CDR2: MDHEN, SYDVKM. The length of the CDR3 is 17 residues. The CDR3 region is CASSLRESGVQYNEQFF. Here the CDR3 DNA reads TGTGCCAGCAGTTTGAGGGAATCTGGGGTCCAGTACAATGAGCAGTTCTTC.

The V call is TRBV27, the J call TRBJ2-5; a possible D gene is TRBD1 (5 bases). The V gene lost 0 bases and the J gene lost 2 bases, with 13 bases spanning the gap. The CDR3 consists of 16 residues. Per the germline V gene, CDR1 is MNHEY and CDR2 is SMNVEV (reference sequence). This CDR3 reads CASSLSPSTDQETQYF. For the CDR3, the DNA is TGTGCCAGCAGTTTATCCCCCTCGACAGATCAAGAGACCCAGTACTTC.

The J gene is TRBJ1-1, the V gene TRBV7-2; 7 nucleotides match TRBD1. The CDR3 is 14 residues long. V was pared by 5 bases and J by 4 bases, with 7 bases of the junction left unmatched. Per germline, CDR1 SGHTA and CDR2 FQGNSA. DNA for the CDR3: TGTGCCAGCAGCCAGAGACAGGGAGTCACTGAAGCTTTCTTT. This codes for CASSQRQGVTEAFF. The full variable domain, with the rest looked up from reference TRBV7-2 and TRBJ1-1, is GAGVSQSPSNKVTEKGKDVELRCDPISGHTALYWYRQSLGQGLEFLIYFQGNSAPDKSGLPSDRFSAERTGGSVSTLTIQRTQQEDSAVYLCASSQRQGVTEAFFGQGTRLTVV.

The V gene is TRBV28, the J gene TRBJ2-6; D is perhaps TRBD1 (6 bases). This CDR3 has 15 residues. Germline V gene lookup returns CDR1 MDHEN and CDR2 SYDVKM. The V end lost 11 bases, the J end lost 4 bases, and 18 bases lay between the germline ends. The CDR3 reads CAGGQGSSGANVLTF. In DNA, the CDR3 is TGTGCCGGCGGGCAGGGGTCTTCGGGGGCCAACGTCCTGACTTTC.

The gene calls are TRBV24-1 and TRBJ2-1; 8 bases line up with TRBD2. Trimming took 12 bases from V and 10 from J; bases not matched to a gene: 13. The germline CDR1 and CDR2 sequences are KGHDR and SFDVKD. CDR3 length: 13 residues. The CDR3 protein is CAAGLSGSGEQFF. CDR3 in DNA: TGTGCCGCCGGTCTAAGCGGGAGTGGAGAGCAGTTCTTC.

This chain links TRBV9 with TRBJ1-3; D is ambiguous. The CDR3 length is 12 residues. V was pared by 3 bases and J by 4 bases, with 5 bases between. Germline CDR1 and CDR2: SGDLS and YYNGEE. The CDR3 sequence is CASSAPGNTIYF. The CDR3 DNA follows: TGTGCCAGCAGCGCCCCAGGAAACACCATATATTTT.

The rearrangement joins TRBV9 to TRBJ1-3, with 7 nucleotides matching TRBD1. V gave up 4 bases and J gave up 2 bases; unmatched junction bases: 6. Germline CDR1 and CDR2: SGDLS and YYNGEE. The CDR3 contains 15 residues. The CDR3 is CASSTRQGPGNTIYF. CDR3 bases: TGTGCCAGCAGCACCCGACAGGGCCCTGGAAACACCATATATTTT.

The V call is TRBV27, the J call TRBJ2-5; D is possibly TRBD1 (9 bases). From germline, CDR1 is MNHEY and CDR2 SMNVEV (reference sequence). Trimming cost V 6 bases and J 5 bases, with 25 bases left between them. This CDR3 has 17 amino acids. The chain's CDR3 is CASRPTGGDRARETQYF. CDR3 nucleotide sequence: TGTGCCAGCAGACCGACGGGAGGGGACAGGGCCCGGGAGACCCAGTACTTC.

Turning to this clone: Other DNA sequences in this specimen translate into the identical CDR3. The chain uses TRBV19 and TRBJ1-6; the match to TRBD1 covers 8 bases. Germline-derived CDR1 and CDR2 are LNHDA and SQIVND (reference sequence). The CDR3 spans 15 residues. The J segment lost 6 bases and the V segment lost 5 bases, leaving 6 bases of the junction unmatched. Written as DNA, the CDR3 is TGTGCCAGTAGTCCATACAGGGGGGGTAATTCACCCCTCCACTTT. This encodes CASSPYRGGNSPLHF.

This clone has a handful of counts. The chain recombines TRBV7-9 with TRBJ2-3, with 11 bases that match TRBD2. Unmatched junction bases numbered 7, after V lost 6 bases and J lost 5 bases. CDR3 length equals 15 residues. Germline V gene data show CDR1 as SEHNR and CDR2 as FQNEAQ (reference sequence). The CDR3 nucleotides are TGTGCCAGCAGACTTAGCGGGGGGGCTGGAGATACGCAGTATTTT. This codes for CASRLSGGAGDTQYF.

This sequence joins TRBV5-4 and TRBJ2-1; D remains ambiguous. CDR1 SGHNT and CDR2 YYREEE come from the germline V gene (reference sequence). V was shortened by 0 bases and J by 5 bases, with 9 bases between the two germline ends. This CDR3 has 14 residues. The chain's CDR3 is CASSLGRSNNEQFF. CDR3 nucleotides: TGTGCCAGCAGCTTGGGTCGGTCTAACAATGAGCAGTTCTTC.

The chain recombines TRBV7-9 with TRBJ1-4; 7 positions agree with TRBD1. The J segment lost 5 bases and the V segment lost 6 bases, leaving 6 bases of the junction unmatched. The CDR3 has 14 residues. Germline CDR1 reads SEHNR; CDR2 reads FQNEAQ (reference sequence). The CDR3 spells CASSTGTVNEKLFF. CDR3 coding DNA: TGTGCCAGCAGTACCGGGACAGTCAATGAAAAACTGTTTTTT.

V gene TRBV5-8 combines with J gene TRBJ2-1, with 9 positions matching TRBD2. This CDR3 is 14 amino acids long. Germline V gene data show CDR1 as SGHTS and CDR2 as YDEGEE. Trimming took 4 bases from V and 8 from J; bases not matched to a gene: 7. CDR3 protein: CASSQGLAWHEQFF. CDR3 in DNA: TGTGCCAGCAGCCAGGGACTAGCTTGGCATGAGCAGTTCTTC.

The CDR3 nucleotides read TGTGCCACCAGCAGGCCCGGGACAGACCCTCCGTGGCAGCCCCAGCATTTT. Protein product: CATSRPGTDPPWQPQHF. This chain uses TRBV15 with TRBJ1-5, with 7 bases lining up with TRBD1. With 3 bases clipped from V and 7 bases from J, the junction kept 15 bases outside the gene matches. The CDR3 has 17 residues. CDR1 is LNHNV, CDR2 YYDKDF, per germline (reference sequence).

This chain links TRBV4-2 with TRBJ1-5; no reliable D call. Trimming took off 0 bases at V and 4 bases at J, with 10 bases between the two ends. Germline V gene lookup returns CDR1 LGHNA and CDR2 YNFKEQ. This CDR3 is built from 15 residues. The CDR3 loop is CASSQDRPGNQPQHF. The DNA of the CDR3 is TGTGCCAGCAGCCAAGATCGCCCGGGAAATCAGCCCCAGCATTTT.

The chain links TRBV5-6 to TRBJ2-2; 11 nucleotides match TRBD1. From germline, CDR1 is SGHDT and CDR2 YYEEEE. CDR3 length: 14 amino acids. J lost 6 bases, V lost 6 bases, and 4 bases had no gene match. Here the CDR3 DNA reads TGTGCCAGCACCCGGACAGGGGGCCCCGGGGAGCTGTTTTTT. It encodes CASTRTGGPGELFF.

CDR3 amino acids: CASSDRGQGIYEQYF. In DNA form, the CDR3 reads TGTGCCAGCAGTGACCGGGGACAGGGTATTTACGAGCAGTACTTC. The chain employs TRBV25-1 and TRBJ2-7, with TRBD1 matching 9 bases. The CDR3 loop spans 15 amino acids. CDR1 is MGHDK and CDR2 is SYGVNS in the germline V gene. The V gene end was trimmed by 3 bases and the J gene end by 4 bases; junction bases not matched to a gene: 7.

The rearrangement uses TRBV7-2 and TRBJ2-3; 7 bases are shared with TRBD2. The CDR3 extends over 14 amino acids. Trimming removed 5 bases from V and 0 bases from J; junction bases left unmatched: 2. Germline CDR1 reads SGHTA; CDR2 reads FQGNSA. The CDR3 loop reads CASSRDYSTDTQYF. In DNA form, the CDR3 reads TGTGCCAGCAGCCGGGACTACAGCACAGATACGCAGTATTTT.

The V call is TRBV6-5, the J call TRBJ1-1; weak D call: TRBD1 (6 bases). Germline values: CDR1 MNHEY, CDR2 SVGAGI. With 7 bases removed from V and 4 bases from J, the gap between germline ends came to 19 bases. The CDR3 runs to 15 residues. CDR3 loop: CASTPGVRGSTEAFF. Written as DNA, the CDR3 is TGTGCCAGCACCCCAGGGGTAAGGGGAAGCACTGAAGCTTTCTTT.

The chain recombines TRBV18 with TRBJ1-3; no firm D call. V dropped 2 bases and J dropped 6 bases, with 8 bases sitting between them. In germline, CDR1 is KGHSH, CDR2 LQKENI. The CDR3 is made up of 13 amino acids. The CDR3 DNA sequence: TGTGCCAGCTCACCAGGGCAGGAAAACACCATATATTTT. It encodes CASSPGQENTIYF. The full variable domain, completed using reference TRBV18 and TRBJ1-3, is NAGVMQNPRHLVRRRGQEARLRCSPMKGHSHVYWYRQLPEEGLKFMVYLQKENIIDESGMPKERFSAEFPKEGPSILRIQQVVRGDSAAYFCASSPGQENTIYFGEGSWLTVV.

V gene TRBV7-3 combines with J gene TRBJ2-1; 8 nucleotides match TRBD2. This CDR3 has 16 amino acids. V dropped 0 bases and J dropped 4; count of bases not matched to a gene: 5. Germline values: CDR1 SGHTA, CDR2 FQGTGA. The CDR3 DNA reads TGTGCCAGCAGCTTAACGGCGGGAGGACGTTACAATGAGCAGTTCTTC. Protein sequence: CASSLTAGGRYNEQFF.

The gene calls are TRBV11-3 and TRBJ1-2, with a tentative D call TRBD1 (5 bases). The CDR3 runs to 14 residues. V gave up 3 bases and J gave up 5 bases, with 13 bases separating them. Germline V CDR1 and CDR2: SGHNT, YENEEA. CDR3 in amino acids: CASSFGGEGYGYTF. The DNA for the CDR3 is TGTGCCAGCAGCTTCGGGGGAGAAGGATATGGCTACACCTTC.

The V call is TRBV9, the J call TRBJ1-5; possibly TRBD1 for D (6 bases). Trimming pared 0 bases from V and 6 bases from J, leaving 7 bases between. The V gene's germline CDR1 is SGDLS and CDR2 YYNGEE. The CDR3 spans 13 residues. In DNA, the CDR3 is TGTGCCAGCAGCGTAGAGGGGGTTCAGCCCCAGCATTTT. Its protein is CASSVEGVQPQHF.

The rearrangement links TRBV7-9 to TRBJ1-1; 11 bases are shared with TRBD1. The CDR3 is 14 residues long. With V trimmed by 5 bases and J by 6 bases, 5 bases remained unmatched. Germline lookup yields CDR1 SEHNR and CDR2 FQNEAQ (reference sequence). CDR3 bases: TGTGCCAGCAGCCAACCGGGACAGGGGGCTGAAGCTTTCTTT. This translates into CASSQPGQGAEAFF.

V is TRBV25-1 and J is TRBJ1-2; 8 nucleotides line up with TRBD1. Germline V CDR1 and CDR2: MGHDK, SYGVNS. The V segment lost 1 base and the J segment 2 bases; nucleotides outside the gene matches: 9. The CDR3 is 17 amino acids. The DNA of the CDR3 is TGTGCCAGCAGTGAATTAGGAGAAACAGGGGGAAACTATGGCTACACCTTC. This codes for CASSELGETGGNYGYTF.

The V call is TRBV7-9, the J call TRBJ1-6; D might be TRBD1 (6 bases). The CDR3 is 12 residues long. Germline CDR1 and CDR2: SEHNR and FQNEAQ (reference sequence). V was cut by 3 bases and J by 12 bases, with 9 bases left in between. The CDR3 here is CASSLGGRPLHF. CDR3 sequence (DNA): TGTGCCAGCAGCTTGGGGGGGCGACCCCTCCACTTT.